This T cell receptor (beta chain) is from a study of blood T cell repertoires in COVID-19. The overall study: Nucleic acid was either cDNA or gDNA, and it came from T cells, B-cell-depleted T cells, or PBMCs.

In the authors' methods: Amplification of reference gene primers provided the estimated nucleated cell counts. TCRdb's table, derived via immunoSEQ multiplex PCR, lists solely in-frame clones and lacks some. The V and J calls and clone size were taken over from that table, and D and trimming were inferred from the DNA. The sample holds under 200,000 clones, roughly 90% seen once. Germline loops: CDR1 LGHNA, CDR2 YSLEER. The CDR3 is made up of 13 amino acids. Trimming stripped 0 bases from V and 6 bases from J, with 6 bases between. The cohort comprised adults aged 18 to 89 years residing in 20 to 30 US areas. Clinical history as reported by participants underpinned cohort assignment.

The sequence came from a woman aged 45-65 years who had recovered from COVID-19. What was sequenced was PBMCs or T cells enriched from blood (not recorded which). The chain couples TRBV4-3 to TRBJ1-3; D is unclear. CDR3 amino acids: CASSQDLSNTIYF. As DNA, the CDR3 is TGCGCCAGCAGCCAAGATCTGTCAAACACCATATATTTT.